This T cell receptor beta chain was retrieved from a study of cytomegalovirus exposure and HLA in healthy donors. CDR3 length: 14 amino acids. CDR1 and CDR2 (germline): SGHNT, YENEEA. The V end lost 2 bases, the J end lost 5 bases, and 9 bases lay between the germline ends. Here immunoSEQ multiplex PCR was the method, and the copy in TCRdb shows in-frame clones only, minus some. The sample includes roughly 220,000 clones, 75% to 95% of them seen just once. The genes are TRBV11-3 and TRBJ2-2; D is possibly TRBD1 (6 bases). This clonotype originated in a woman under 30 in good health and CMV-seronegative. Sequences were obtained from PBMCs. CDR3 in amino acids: CASSLKRGTGELFF. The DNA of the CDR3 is TGTGCCAGCAGCTTAAAAAGGGGGACCGGGGAGCTGTTTTTT.